This entry describes one T cell receptor (beta chain). The antigen remains undetermined. V gave up 0 bases and J gave up 3 bases; unmatched junction bases: 5. This CDR3 has 18 residues. Looked up from germline, CDR1 is LGHNA and CDR2 is YSLEER. This specimen comes from a study of T cell repertoires in cytomegalovirus infection. Study in general: As its CMV epitopes, the study selected recently identified HLA-C-restricted and well-studied HLA-B-restricted targets.

From the reads, TCRdb called clonotypes with MiXCR, one entry per CDR3 protein. Of 650,000 to 900,000 distinct CDR3 sequences listed, approximately 32% were seen once; the top ten hold roughly 14%. Regarding the study as a whole: The response measured ex vivo was dominated by TCR beta clonotypes (HLA-C-restricted and CMV-specific).

Sequencing used cultured CD8+ T cells from PBMCs, obtained from culture after CMV antigen stimulation. This chain connects TRBV4-3 to TRBJ2-3; 14 bases line up with TRBD2. The receptor's source is a human donor in good health (CMV status not recorded). Some clones in this sample may be carry-over from other donors' samples. The DNA of the CDR3 is TGCGCCAGCAGCCAAGAGGGGACTAGCGGGGGCGGTACAGATACGCAGTATTTT. It encodes CASSQEGTSGGGTDTQYF.